Listed below are T cell receptor beta chains from one sample, sequenced in a study of Ad26.COV2.S vaccination and SARS-CoV-2 variants. Sequenced by immunoSEQ multiplex PCR; TCRdb stores in-frame clones only, minus some. This sample has about 410,000 clones, with less than 90% found just once. The specimen was peripheral blood, collected in a trial of Ad26.COV2.S vaccine versus placebo. These receptors were collected from a person aged 18-65 years who received the Ad26.COV2.S COVID-19 vaccine or a placebo. Each CDR3 is given with its conserved first and last residue. D genes are given only for firm matches. Not all rows give a size; the values are once, few, many and, for expanded clones, a class.

d_call: .
clone_size: once
j_call: TRBJ1-2
v_call: TRBV9
cdr3_aa: CASSVGWDNYGYTF
cdr3_nt: TGTGCCAGCAGCGTAGGCTGGGACAACTATGGCTACACCTTC

d_call: .
clone_size: .
j_call: TRBJ2-7
v_call: TRBV20-1
cdr3_aa: CSAMGRQRKYF
cdr3_nt: TGCAGTGCTATGGGTCGCCAACGGAAGTACTTC

d_call: .
clone_size: .
j_call: TRBJ2-2
v_call: TRBV7-6
cdr3_aa: CASSLDLAGELFF
cdr3_nt: TGTGCCAGCAGCTTGGACTTGGCGGGGGAGCTGTTTTTT

d_call: .
clone_size: once
j_call: TRBJ2-2
v_call: TRBV6-5
cdr3_aa: CASRRGPVAGELFF
cdr3_nt: TGTGCCAGCAGGAGGGGCCCAGTGGCCGGGGAGCTGTTTTTT

d_call: .
clone_size: .
j_call: TRBJ1-5
v_call: TRBV15
cdr3_aa: CATSGRIDQPQHF
cdr3_nt: TGTGCCACCAGCGGCCGGATCGATCAGCCCCAGCATTTT

d_call: TRBD1
clone_size: .
j_call: TRBJ1-6
v_call: TRBV5-1
cdr3_aa: CASSLGGQGDSPLHF
cdr3_nt: TGCGCCAGCAGCTTGGGGGGACAGGGCGATTCACCCCTCCACTTT

d_call: .
clone_size: .
j_call: TRBJ1-1
v_call: TRBV5-1
cdr3_aa: CASSLMRDVNTEAFF
cdr3_nt: TGCGCCAGCAGCTTGATGAGGGATGTGAACACTGAAGCTTTCTTT

d_call: TRBD2
clone_size: .
j_call: TRBJ2-2
v_call: TRBV5-1
cdr3_aa: CASSLAYASGGKITGELFF
cdr3_nt: TGCGCCAGCAGCTTGGCCTATGCTAGCGGGGGGAAAATCACCGGGGAGCTGTTTTTT

d_call: .
clone_size: few
j_call: TRBJ1-5
v_call: TRBV4-1
cdr3_aa: CASGTDYSNQPQHF
cdr3_nt: TGCGCCAGCGGGACGGATTATAGCAATCAGCCCCAGCATTTT

d_call: TRBD1
clone_size: .
j_call: TRBJ2-5
v_call: TRBV4-1
cdr3_aa: CASTTGTGQETQYF
cdr3_nt: TGCGCCAGCACCACCGGGACAGGGCAAGAGACCCAGTACTTC

d_call: .
clone_size: once
j_call: TRBJ1-1
v_call: TRBV5-1
cdr3_aa: CASSLVQGTNTEAFF
cdr3_nt: TGCGCCAGCAGCTTGGTCCAGGGAACGAACACTGAAGCTTTCTTT

d_call: .
clone_size: .
j_call: TRBJ1-2
v_call: TRBV2
cdr3_aa: CASSSQGGYGYTF
cdr3_nt: TGTGCCAGCAGTTCACAGGGTGGCTATGGCTACACCTTC

d_call: .
clone_size: .
j_call: TRBJ2-2
v_call: TRBV7-6
cdr3_aa: CASSLAGAGELFF
cdr3_nt: TGTGCCAGCAGCTTGGCCGGGGCCGGGGAGCTGTTTTTT

d_call: .
clone_size: .
j_call: TRBJ1-1
v_call: TRBV6-5
cdr3_aa: CASSYSGAGVSEAFF
cdr3_nt: TGTGCCAGCAGTTACTCTGGGGCGGGGGTATCTGAAGCTTTCTTT

d_call: TRBD2
clone_size: .
j_call: TRBJ2-5
v_call: TRBV30
cdr3_aa: CAWSLKRGAQETQYF
cdr3_nt: TGTGCCTGGAGTCTCAAGCGGGGGGCTCAAGAGACCCAGTACTTC

d_call: .
clone_size: .
j_call: TRBJ1-6
v_call: TRBV4-3
cdr3_aa: CASSQSRSGAIKYNSPLHF
cdr3_nt: TGCGCCAGCAGCCAAAGTCGGTCGGGAGCCATCAAGTATAATTCACCCCTCCACTTT

d_call: .
clone_size: .
j_call: TRBJ1-3
v_call: TRBV9
cdr3_aa: CASSEGSSGNTIYF
cdr3_nt: TGTGCCAGCAGCGAGGGGAGCTCTGGAAACACCATATATTTT

d_call: .
clone_size: .
j_call: TRBJ1-2
v_call: TRBV10-3
cdr3_aa: CAIGGGGLNNGYTF
cdr3_nt: TGTGCCATCGGAGGTGGGGGGCTGAATAATGGCTACACCTTC

d_call: TRBD1
clone_size: .
j_call: TRBJ2-7
v_call: TRBV4-3
cdr3_aa: CASSQTRQGYEQYF
cdr3_nt: TGCGCCAGCAGCCAAACGAGACAGGGCTACGAGCAGTACTTC

d_call: .
clone_size: .
j_call: TRBJ1-2
v_call: TRBV5-1
cdr3_aa: CASSREIPANYGYTF
cdr3_nt: TGCGCCAGCAGCCGTGAGATACCAGCTAACTATGGCTACACCTTC

d_call: .
clone_size: .
j_call: TRBJ1-2
v_call: TRBV7-6
cdr3_aa: CASSPRQGGSRSYTF
cdr3_nt: TGTGCCAGCAGCCCCCGCCAGGGAGGCTCAAGGAGCTACACCTTC

d_call: .
clone_size: once
j_call: TRBJ2-7
v_call: TRBV11-2
cdr3_aa: CASSPRTGTYEQYF
cdr3_nt: TGTGCCAGCAGCCCCCGGACGGGGACCTACGAGCAGTACTTC

d_call: .
clone_size: .
j_call: TRBJ1-1
v_call: TRBV6-5
cdr3_aa: CASSYGVVTTEAFF
cdr3_nt: TGTGCCAGCAGTTACGGTGTGGTTACCACTGAAGCTTTCTTT

d_call: .
clone_size: .
j_call: TRBJ1-2
v_call: TRBV9
cdr3_aa: CASSVGSGYTF
cdr3_nt: TGTGCCAGCAGCGTGGGAAGCGGCTACACCTTC

d_call: .
clone_size: .
j_call: TRBJ1-4
v_call: TRBV7-9
cdr3_aa: CASTFGMREKLFF
cdr3_nt: TGTGCCAGCACCTTCGGTATGAGAGAAAAACTGTTTTTT

d_call: .
clone_size: .
j_call: TRBJ1-2
v_call: TRBV7-8
cdr3_aa: CASSLTAGTYGYTF
cdr3_nt: TGTGCCAGCAGTCTTACGGCAGGGACCTATGGCTACACCTTC

d_call: TRBD1
clone_size: once
j_call: TRBJ2-3
v_call: TRBV6-1
cdr3_aa: CASSEAGQGARDTQYF
cdr3_nt: TGTGCCAGCAGTGAAGCGGGACAGGGGGCAAGAGATACGCAGTATTTT

d_call: .
clone_size: once
j_call: TRBJ2-3
v_call: TRBV7-2
cdr3_aa: CASSLQVTDTQYF
cdr3_nt: TGTGCCAGCAGCTTACAGGTCACAGATACGCAGTATTTT

d_call: .
clone_size: once
j_call: TRBJ1-5
v_call: TRBV12-3/TRBV12-4
cdr3_aa: CASSSLDQPQHF
cdr3_nt: TGTGCCAGCAGTTCCCTAGATCAGCCCCAGCATTTT

d_call: .
clone_size: .
j_call: TRBJ1-2
v_call: TRBV6-2/TRBV6-3
cdr3_aa: CASSYSKVDDGYTF
cdr3_nt: TGTGCCAGCAGTTACTCGAAGGTGGACGATGGCTACACCTTC

d_call: .
clone_size: once
j_call: TRBJ2-1
v_call: TRBV27
cdr3_aa: CASSLSVSSYNEQFF
cdr3_nt: TGTGCCAGCAGTTTATCGGTTAGCTCCTACAATGAGCAGTTCTTC

d_call: TRBD1
clone_size: .
j_call: TRBJ2-2
v_call: TRBV2
cdr3_aa: CASTETGGAGGELFF
cdr3_nt: TGTGCCAGCACCGAGACAGGGGGCGCCGGCGGGGAGCTGTTTTTT

d_call: TRBD1
clone_size: .
j_call: TRBJ2-2
v_call: TRBV5-1
cdr3_aa: CASSTQPSGGLNTGELFF
cdr3_nt: TGCGCCAGCAGCACCCAACCCTCAGGGGGCCTGAACACCGGGGAGCTGTTTTTT

d_call: .
clone_size: .
j_call: TRBJ2-7
v_call: TRBV30
cdr3_aa: CAWSVQQGLYEQYF
cdr3_nt: TGTGCCTGGAGTGTACAGCAGGGTCTCTACGAGCAGTACTTC

d_call: .
clone_size: .
j_call: TRBJ1-4
v_call: TRBV24-1
cdr3_aa: CATSDFGGFHEKLFF
cdr3_nt: TGTGCCACCAGTGATTTTGGAGGATTTCATGAAAAACTGTTTTTT

d_call: TRBD2
clone_size: .
j_call: TRBJ2-3
v_call: TRBV27
cdr3_aa: CASSSPSGGSSTDTQYF
cdr3_nt: TGTGCCAGCAGTTCGCCTAGCGGGGGGTCAAGCACAGATACGCAGTATTTT

d_call: .
clone_size: .
j_call: TRBJ1-1
v_call: TRBV7-2
cdr3_aa: CASSSGGGAFF
cdr3_nt: TGTGCCAGCAGCTCTGGCGGGGGAGCTTTCTTT

d_call: TRBD1
clone_size: .
j_call: TRBJ1-1
v_call: TRBV9
cdr3_aa: CASSVPGTGTEAFF
cdr3_nt: TGTGCCAGCAGCGTTCCCGGGACAGGCACTGAAGCTTTCTTT

d_call: .
clone_size: .
j_call: TRBJ2-5
v_call: TRBV9
cdr3_aa: CASSGGGEIQETQYF
cdr3_nt: TGTGCCAGCAGCGGGGGTGGGGAAATCCAAGAGACCCAGTACTTC

d_call: TRBD1
clone_size: .
j_call: TRBJ1-6
v_call: TRBV27
cdr3_aa: CASSTHTRTGNSPLHF
cdr3_nt: TGTGCCAGCAGTACTCACACGAGGACAGGGAATTCACCCCTCCACTTT

d_call: .
clone_size: .
j_call: TRBJ1-5
v_call: TRBV6-5
cdr3_aa: CAGNLYYNSNQPQHF
cdr3_nt: TGTGCCGGTAATCTCTATTATAATAGCAATCAGCCCCAGCATTTT

d_call: .
clone_size: .
j_call: TRBJ1-6
v_call: TRBV5-6
cdr3_aa: CASSLEGLGSPLHF
cdr3_nt: TGTGCCAGCAGCCTAGAGGGGCTTGGGTCACCCCTCCACTTT

d_call: .
clone_size: .
j_call: TRBJ1-3
v_call: TRBV6-5
cdr3_aa: CASNRGHLSGNTIYF
cdr3_nt: TGTGCCAGCAACCGAGGACATCTCTCTGGAAACACCATATATTTT

d_call: .
clone_size: .
j_call: TRBJ2-6
v_call: TRBV2
cdr3_aa: CASVPSGANVLTF
cdr3_nt: TGTGCCAGCGTACCATCGGGGGCCAACGTCCTGACTTTC

d_call: .
clone_size: few
j_call: TRBJ2-3
v_call: TRBV5-5
cdr3_aa: CASSLEGGLGNTQYF
cdr3_nt: TGTGCCAGCAGCTTGGAGGGGGGACTCGGTAATACGCAGTATTTT

d_call: .
clone_size: few
j_call: TRBJ2-7
v_call: TRBV7-8
cdr3_aa: CASSLDGDNSYEQYF
cdr3_nt: TGTGCCAGCAGCTTAGATGGGGACAACTCCTACGAGCAGTACTTC

d_call: .
clone_size: .
j_call: TRBJ1-1
v_call: TRBV29-1
cdr3_aa: CSVHWRSEAFF
cdr3_nt: TGCAGCGTTCATTGGAGGTCTGAAGCTTTCTTT

d_call: .
clone_size: .
j_call: TRBJ1-2
v_call: TRBV29-1
cdr3_aa: CSVAVQSYGYTF
cdr3_nt: TGCAGCGTTGCCGTCCAGAGCTATGGCTACACCTTC

d_call: .
clone_size: once
j_call: TRBJ1-1
v_call: TRBV12-3/TRBV12-4
cdr3_aa: CASLSRRLGEAFF
cdr3_nt: TGTGCCAGCCTAAGCAGACGTCTGGGTGAAGCTTTCTTT

d_call: .
clone_size: once
j_call: TRBJ2-3
v_call: TRBV6-1
cdr3_aa: CASSEIRGNTQYF
cdr3_nt: TGTGCCAGCAGTGAAATCCGAGGGAATACGCAGTATTTT

d_call: .
clone_size: once
j_call: TRBJ2-7
v_call: TRBV19
cdr3_aa: CASSIDHGRLNEQYF
cdr3_nt: TGTGCCAGTAGTATAGACCACGGCCGCCTCAACGAGCAGTACTTC

d_call: .
clone_size: .
j_call: TRBJ1-2
v_call: TRBV5-6
cdr3_aa: CASSLEGGNGYTF
cdr3_nt: TGTGCCAGCAGCTTAGAGGGGGGGAATGGCTACACCTTC

d_call: .
clone_size: once
j_call: TRBJ1-1
v_call: TRBV4-1
cdr3_aa: CASRRSNTEAFF
cdr3_nt: TGCGCCAGCAGACGATCTAACACTGAAGCTTTCTTT

d_call: .
clone_size: .
j_call: TRBJ2-1
v_call: TRBV29-1
cdr3_aa: CSVEDQGGAINEQFF
cdr3_nt: TGCAGCGTTGAAGATCAGGGGGGCGCGATCAATGAGCAGTTCTTC